This T cell receptor beta chain was documented in a study of CD8+ T cells in alopecia areata. The wider study: Using the percentage of affected scalp area, treated patients' severity was scored.

Sequencing used cDNA as its template, made by extracting RNA and reverse transcribing it. Measured with immunoSEQ multiplex PCR; TCRdb has only the in-frame clones, and not every one. The sample gives approximately 180,000 clones, roughly 66% of which show up once; about 0.94% is in the top ten. Study-wide findings and caveats: While patients received tofacitinib, many expanded lesional clones remained present in scalp and blood. Just one nonresponder means the tie between baseline CD8+ expansion and response stays uncertain. Scalp clonality decreased significantly with tofacitinib, and so did expanded CD8+ clones among the top 100.

Stated treatment: oral pan-JAK inhibitor, 5-10 mg twice daily. Concerning this clone: Its antigen is as yet unknown.

The CDR3 runs to 14 residues. Germline loops: CDR1 SQVTM, CDR2 ANQGSEA. The V and J ends lost 6 bases and 3 bases respectively, with 17 bases between them. Sequenced material: CD4+ T cells sorted from blood, taken at week 24, from a patient treated with tofacitinib. This clonotype was sampled from a human donor with alopecia areata. The chain links TRBV29-1 to TRBJ1-1; D might be TRBD1 (6 bases). CDR3 nucleotide sequence: TGCAGCGTCCAGGGACACCTAATGGACACTGAAGCTTTCTTT. It yields the protein CSVQGHLMDTEAFF.